This entry lists 14 T cell receptor beta chains sequenced from one sample in a study of CD8 T cells in ankylosing spondylitis. Study-level findings and limits: Seemingly characteristic of ankylosing spondylitis blood was a TCR beta motif consisting of 7 or 8 highly homologous variants.

TCRdb called the 5' RACE reads again in MiXCR, with one record for every CDR3 protein. The repertoire holds a few hundred thousand distinct CDR3 sequences, with around 7.9% as singletons. Their target antigens are unknown. Material: blood, either unsorted or a sorted T cell fraction (not recorded which). Source of these receptors: a male donor with ankylosing spondylitis.

This clonotype was detected a few times. This chain connects TRBV10-3 to TRBJ1-5; D remains ambiguous. The CDR3 sequence is 12 residues long. Germline CDR1 reads ENHRY; CDR2 reads SYGVKD. V was shortened by 10 bases and J by 6 bases, with 13 bases between the two germline ends. CDR3 loop: CATGPGVQPQHF. CDR3 DNA sequence: TGTGCCACCGGGCCCGGGGTTCAGCCCCAGCATTTT.

CDR3 loop: CASSTPAQQETQYF. For the CDR3, the DNA is TGTGCCAGCAGCACCCCCGCGCAGCAAGAGACCCAGTACTTC. This chain joins TRBV6-2 or TRBV6-3 and TRBJ2-5, with D unclear. Trimming cost V 6 bases and J 2 bases, with 13 bases left between them. CDR1 and CDR2 from the germline V gene are MNHEY and SVGEGT. The CDR3 extends over 14 amino acids.

This clonotype showed up many times. V and J are TRBV27 and TRBJ2-1, with TRBD2 identical over 7 bases. After removal of 3 bases from V and 3 bases from J, the junction contained 2 bases not matched to a gene. Germline lookup yields CDR1 MNHEY and CDR2 SMNVEV (reference sequence). CDR3 length: 14 amino acids. This CDR3 reads CASSLRGSYNEQFF. The CDR3 DNA reads TGTGCCAGCAGTTTGCGCGGGAGCTACAATGAGCAGTTCTTC.

The table lists this clonotype with many counts. CDR3 loop: CASSVEAGGLYNEQFF. The DNA for the CDR3 is TGTGCCAGCAGCGTAGAAGCGGGGGGACTTTACAATGAGCAGTTCTTC. The chain is built from TRBV9 and TRBJ2-1, with TRBD2 matching 9 bases. This CDR3 has 16 amino acids. CDR1 is SGDLS, CDR2 YYNGEE, per germline. With 0 bases clipped from V and 4 bases from J, the junction kept 5 bases outside the gene matches.

This clonotype was detected many times. The V gene is TRBV6-2 or TRBV6-3, the J gene TRBJ2-7; D gene uncertain. CDR1 and CDR2 (germline): MNHEY, SVGEGT. This CDR3 has 12 amino acids. V lost 6 bases and J lost 2, with 8 bases in between. The CDR3: CASSSTPYEQYF. The DNA of the CDR3 is TGTGCCAGCAGCTCTACACCCTACGAGCAGTACTTC.

This clonotype was picked up many times. The genes are TRBV20-1 and TRBJ1-2, with no clear D. The germline V gene has CDR1 DFQATT and CDR2 SNEGSKA (reference sequence). V was cut by 3 bases and J by 3 bases, with 14 bases left in between. CDR3 length: 14 residues. CDR3 nucleotide sequence: TGCAGTGCTAGTCTAGTCGAAAGGGACTATGGCTACACCTTC. It is translated as CSASLVERDYGYTF.

This clonotype was detected ten times or more. This chain uses TRBV5-1 with TRBJ2-1, with TRBD1 identical over 8 bases. The germline V gene has CDR1 SGHRS and CDR2 YFSETQ. Trimming took 4 bases from V and 6 from J; bases not matched to a gene: 12. This CDR3 comprises 16 residues. CDR3 protein: CASSDYRGLSGNEQFF. The CDR3 DNA sequence: TGCGCCAGCAGCGATTACAGGGGGTTATCGGGCAATGAGCAGTTCTTC.

Many counts were recorded for this clonotype. This rearrangement joins TRBV5-1 to TRBJ2-3; D uncertain. Between the trimmed V and J ends, which lost 1 base and 0 bases, there was a span of 6 bases. This CDR3 spans 14 amino acids. CDR1 and CDR2 from the germline V gene are SGHRS and YFSETQ. CDR3 nucleotides: TGCGCCAGCAGCTTGACGACTAGCACAGATACGCAGTATTTT. Translation gives CASSLTTSTDTQYF.

The table lists this clonotype with many counts. This chain links TRBV25-1 with TRBJ2-5; possible D gene TRBD2, 5 bases. This CDR3 region has 14 residues. Germline-derived CDR1 and CDR2 are MGHDK and SYGVNS. V was cut by 3 bases and J by 1 base, with 9 bases left in between. CDR3 loop: CASSDGGSQETQYF. In DNA form, the CDR3 reads TGTGCCAGCAGTGATGGAGGCTCCCAAGAGACCCAGTACTTC.

V usage is TRBV6-1 and J usage is TRBJ2-3; D remains ambiguous. Deletions cut 7 bases from V and 2 bases from J, with 13 bases between. CDR3 length: 14 residues. Germline V gene lookup returns CDR1 MNHNS and CDR2 SASEGT. The CDR3 DNA follows: TGTGCCAGCACGGGCAGGAGAATCACAGATACGCAGTATTTT. Encoded protein: CASTGRRITDTQYF.

This clonotype occurred a few times. This chain joins TRBV19 and TRBJ2-1; 9 positions match TRBD1. The CDR3 has 15 residues. The germline CDR1 and CDR2 sequences are LNHDA and SQIVND (reference sequence). V shed 5 bases and J 4 bases; nucleotides not matched to a gene: 6. CDR3 in DNA: TGTGCCAGTAGTGCCGGACAGGGGAATTACAATGAGCAGTTCTTC. It encodes CASSAGQGNYNEQFF.

The gene calls are TRBV28 and TRBJ1-1; D possibly corresponds to TRBD1 (5 bases). CDR3 length equals 15 residues. Germline CDR1 and CDR2: MDHEN and SYDVKM. V was pared by 1 base and J by 4 bases, with 13 bases between. The CDR3 region has the DNA TGTGCCAGCAGTTTATCAAGGGGCTGGGCCACTGAAGCTTTCTTT. Amino acids: CASSLSRGWATEAFF.

This clonotype was found a few times. The gene calls are TRBV5-1 and TRBJ2-7; TRBD1 matches 7 bases. Germline CDR1 SGHRS, CDR2 YFSETQ. The CDR3 extends over 14 amino acids. The trim removed 2 bases at V and 0 bases at J, leaving 2 bases unmatched. In DNA form, the CDR3 reads TGCGCCAGCAGCTTTAACAGGGGCTCCTACGAGCAGTACTTC. Encoded protein: CASSFNRGSYEQYF. Complete variable domain (other parts from reference TRBV5-1 and TRBJ2-7): KAGVTQTPRYLIKTRGQQVTLSCSPISGHRSVSWYQQTPGQGLQFLFEYFSETQRNKGNFPGRFSGRQFSNSRSEMNVSTLELGDSALYLCASSFNRGSYEQYFGPGTRLTVT.

This clonotype was recorded at least ten times. The chain employs TRBV7-8 and TRBJ1-1; no definite D call. Deletions cut 3 bases from V and 3 bases from J, with 11 bases between. The CDR3 length is 14 residues. The germline V gene has CDR1 SGHVS and CDR2 FQNEAQ. The CDR3 spells CASSFPGLYTEAFF. CDR3 nucleotides: TGTGCCAGCAGCTTCCCGGGGTTATACACTGAAGCTTTCTTT.